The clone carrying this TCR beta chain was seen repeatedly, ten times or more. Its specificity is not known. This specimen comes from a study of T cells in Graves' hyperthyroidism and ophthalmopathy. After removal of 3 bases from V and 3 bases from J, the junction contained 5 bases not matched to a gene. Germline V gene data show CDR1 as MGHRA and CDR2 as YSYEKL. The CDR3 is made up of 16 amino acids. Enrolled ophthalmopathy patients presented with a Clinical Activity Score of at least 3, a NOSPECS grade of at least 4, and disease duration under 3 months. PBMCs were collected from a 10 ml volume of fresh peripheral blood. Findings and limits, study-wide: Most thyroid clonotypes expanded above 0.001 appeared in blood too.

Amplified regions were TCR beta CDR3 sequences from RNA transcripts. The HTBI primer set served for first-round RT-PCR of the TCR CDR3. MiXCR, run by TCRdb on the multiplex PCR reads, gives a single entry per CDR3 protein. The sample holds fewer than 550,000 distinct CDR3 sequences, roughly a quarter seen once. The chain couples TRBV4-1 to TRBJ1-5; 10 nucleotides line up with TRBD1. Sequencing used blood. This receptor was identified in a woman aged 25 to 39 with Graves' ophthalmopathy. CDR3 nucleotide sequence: TGCGCCAGCAGCCAGCCGGGACAGGGGAACAATCAGCCCCAGCATTTT. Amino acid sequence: CASSQPGQGNNQPQHF.